The 5 T cell receptor beta chains below come from one sample, sequenced in a study of shared clonotypes between healthy human individuals. Here immunoSEQ multiplex PCR was the method, and the copy in TCRdb shows in-frame clones only, minus some. The sample contains 2,500,000 or so clones, approximately 92% of which appear only once. The specimen sequenced was naive CD4+ T cells sorted from blood. Sample subset: CD45RA+ positively selected. All receptors derive from a man younger than 35 in good health.

The rearrangement joins TRBV9 to TRBJ2-2; 7 nucleotides agree with TRBD2. V lost 3 bases to trimming and J lost 6 bases; unmatched junction nucleotides: 2. CDR1 is SGDLS and CDR2 is YYNGEE in the germline V gene. This CDR3 is built from 13 residues. CDR3 nucleotides: TGTGCCAGCAGCGCGGCGGGGGCCGGGGAGCTGTTTTTT. Translated, it gives CASSAAGAGELFF.

Note on this clone: The sample carries other DNA sequences with the same CDR3. The V and J genes are TRBV11-2 and TRBJ1-1; D perhaps matches TRBD1 (5 bases). V lost 1 base, J lost 1 base, and 7 bases lay in between. The CDR3 has 14 residues. Per the germline V gene, CDR1 is SGHAT and CDR2 is FQNNGV. CDR3 coding DNA: TGTGCCAGCAGCTTAGTGGGGGGGAACACTGAAGCTTTCTTT. It codes for CASSLVGGNTEAFF.

The chain links TRBV6-1 to TRBJ1-6; 7 bases are shared with TRBD1. CDR1 is MNHNS, CDR2 SASEGT, per germline. Unmatched junction bases numbered 6, after V lost 6 bases and J lost 7 bases. The CDR3 is 14 residues long. DNA of the CDR3: TGTGCCAGCAGCTCGGGACAGCCCAATTCACCCCTCCACTTT. This codes for CASSSGQPNSPLHF.

With regard to this clone: The same CDR3 is also encoded by other DNA sequences in this sample. The V call is TRBV5-1, the J call TRBJ2-5; no clear D. CDR3 length: 13 amino acids. CDR1 is SGHRS and CDR2 is YFSETQ in the germline V gene. Trimming cost V 0 bases and J 2 bases, with 5 bases left between them. CDR3 loop: CASSLGRQETQYF. Here the CDR3 DNA reads TGCGCCAGCAGCTTGGGAAGACAAGAGACCCAGTACTTC.

The V call is TRBV25-1, the J call TRBJ2-7; weak D call: TRBD1 (5 bases). CDR3 length equals 15 residues. The V end was cut by 7 bases, the J end by 3 bases, with 19 bases between. Germline V gene lookup returns CDR1 MGHDK and CDR2 SYGVNS. The CDR3 loop reads CASILLGQGSYEQYF. In nucleotides, the CDR3 is TGTGCCAGCATTCTCCTGGGGCAGGGAAGCTACGAGCAGTACTTC.